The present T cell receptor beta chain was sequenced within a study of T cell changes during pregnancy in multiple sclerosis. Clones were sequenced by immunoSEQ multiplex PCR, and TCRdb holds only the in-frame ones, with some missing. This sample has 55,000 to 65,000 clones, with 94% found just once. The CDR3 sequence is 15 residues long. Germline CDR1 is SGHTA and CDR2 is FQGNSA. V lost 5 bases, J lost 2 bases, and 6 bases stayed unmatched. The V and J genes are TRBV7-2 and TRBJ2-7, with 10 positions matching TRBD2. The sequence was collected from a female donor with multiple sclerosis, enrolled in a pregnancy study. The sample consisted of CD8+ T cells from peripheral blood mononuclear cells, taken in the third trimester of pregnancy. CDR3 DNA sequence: TGTGCCAGCAGCCAAAGCGGGAGGGGGACCTACGAGCAGTACTTC. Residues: CASSQSGRGTYEQYF.